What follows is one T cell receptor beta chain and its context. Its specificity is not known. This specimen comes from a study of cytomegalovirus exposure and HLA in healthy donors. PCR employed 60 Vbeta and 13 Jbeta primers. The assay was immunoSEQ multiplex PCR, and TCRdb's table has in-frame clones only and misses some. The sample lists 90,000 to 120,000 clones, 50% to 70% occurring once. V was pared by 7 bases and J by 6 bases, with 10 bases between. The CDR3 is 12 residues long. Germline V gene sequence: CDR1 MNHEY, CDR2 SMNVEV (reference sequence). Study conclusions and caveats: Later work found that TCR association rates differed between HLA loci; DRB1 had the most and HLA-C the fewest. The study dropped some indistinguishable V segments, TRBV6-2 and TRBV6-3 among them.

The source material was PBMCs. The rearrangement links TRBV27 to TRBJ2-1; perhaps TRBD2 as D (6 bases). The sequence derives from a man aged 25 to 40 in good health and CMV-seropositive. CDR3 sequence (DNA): TGTGCCAGCACTCAGGGAGGCAATGAGCAGTTCTTC. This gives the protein CASTQGGNEQFF.